Shown below are 30 T cell receptor beta chains from a single sample sequenced in a study of OX40 agonist ivuxolimab in advanced cancers. Generated by immunoSEQ multiplex PCR, the TCRdb table keeps only in-frame clones and is missing some. The table shows about 48,000 clones, with 85% to 90% occurring only once. This specimen was CD4+ or CD8+ T cells sorted from blood, taken in a trial of the OX40 agonist ivuxolimab. The receptor set was obtained from an adult with an advanced solid tumor such as melanoma, head and neck, liver or kidney cancer.

V gene TRBV5-1 combines with J gene TRBJ1-1; 8 bases line up with TRBD1. The CDR3 has 14 amino acids. Germline CDR1 is SGHRS and CDR2 is YFSETQ. The junction had 7 bases not matched to a gene; V was cut back by 4 bases and J by 5 bases. CDR3 amino acids: CASSVGQGVTEAFF. CDR3 coding DNA: TGCGCCAGCAGCGTAGGACAGGGAGTAACTGAAGCTTTCTTT.

This chain links TRBV4-1 with TRBJ2-1; 9 bases align to TRBD1. Germline-derived CDR1 and CDR2 are MGHRA and YSYEKL. CDR3 length: 17 amino acids. Trimming at V came to 2 bases and at J to 5 bases, leaving 10 bases not matched to a gene. The CDR3 protein is CASSQRWGQGSNNEQFF. The CDR3 DNA reads as TGCGCCAGCAGCCAAAGATGGGGACAGGGCAGCAACAATGAGCAGTTCTTC.

The gene calls are TRBV5-1 and TRBJ2-1; 11 positions agree with TRBD1. Looked up from germline, CDR1 is SGHRS and CDR2 is YFSETQ. J was trimmed by 5 bases and V by 4 bases; bases with no gene match: 8. The CDR3 has 16 residues. As DNA, the CDR3 is TGCGCCAGCAGCCCCTTACCGGGACAGGGGGACAATGAGCAGTTCTTC. Its protein product is CASSPLPGQGDNEQFF.

This clone was recorded once. The chain employs TRBV7-8 and TRBJ2-1; no firm D call. CDR1 SGHVS and CDR2 FQNEAQ come from the germline V gene. Trimming took off 2 bases at V and 5 bases at J, with 10 bases between the two ends. CDR3 length: 14 amino acids. For the CDR3, the DNA is TGTGCCAGCAGCTTATATAGTCAGCACAATGAGCAGTTCTTC. As protein: CASSLYSQHNEQFF.

V gene TRBV7-6 combines with J gene TRBJ2-7; D possibly corresponds to TRBD1 (5 bases). Per germline, CDR1 SGHVS and CDR2 FNYEAQ. The ends were cut back, 2 bases at V and 0 bases at J, with 14 bases in the middle. The CDR3 has 16 residues. In nucleotides, the CDR3 is TGTGCCAGCAGCTTATCCCTGGACACATCCTCCTACGAGCAGTACTTC. Protein sequence: CASSLSLDTSSYEQYF.

The chain couples TRBV6-1 to TRBJ2-2; 9 positions agree with TRBD1. CDR3 length equals 14 residues. CDR1 and CDR2 (germline): MNHNS, SASEGT. Trimming took 6 bases from V and 5 from J; bases not matched to a gene: 4. CDR3 nucleotide sequence: TGTGCCAGCAGAGGACAGGGGTGGACCGGGGAGCTGTTTTTT. Its translation: CASRGQGWTGELFF.

V usage is TRBV13 and J usage is TRBJ2-5; TRBD1 aligns across 11 bases. The CDR3 contains 15 residues. V was pared by 4 bases and J by 4 bases, with 5 bases of the junction left unmatched. Germline CDR1 PRHDT, CDR2 FYEKMQ (reference sequence). CDR3 region: CASSSQGQGGETQYF. Here the CDR3 DNA reads TGTGCCAGCAGCTCCCAGGGACAGGGGGGAGAGACCCAGTACTTC.

The chain has TRBV6-5 and TRBJ2-6; maybe TRBD1 (6 bases). V lost 2 bases to trimming and J lost 4 bases, with 9 bases between them. This CDR3 is built from 15 residues. CDR1 and CDR2 (germline): MNHEY, SVGAGI. The DNA of the CDR3 is TGTGCCAGCAGTTACAGGGGGTACGGGGCCAACGTCCTGACTTTC. Translating gives CASSYRGYGANVLTF.

V and J are TRBV10-2 and TRBJ2-5, with D tentatively TRBD1 (5 bases). The CDR3 runs 15 residues. Germline values: CDR1 WSHSY, CDR2 SAAADI. Trimming removed 0 bases at V and 3 bases at J, with 11 bases between. DNA for the CDR3: TGCGCCAGCAGTGAGTCCCTTTCCAGGGAAGAGACCCAGTACTTC. Protein: CASSESLSREETQYF.

CDR3 bases: TGCAGCGTTGAAGATCCGAGGAGTGTCTTAGTAGGGGTGGCATCGTTCCTCGGTGGCTACACCTTC. It yields the protein CSVEDPRSVLVGVASFLGGYTF. V gene TRBV29-1 combines with J gene TRBJ1-2; D may be TRBD1 (5 bases). Trimming left V 0 bases short and J 7 bases short, with 39 bases between. There are 22 residues in the CDR3. Germline-derived CDR1 and CDR2 are SQVTM and ANQGSEA.

V gene TRBV6-1 combines with J gene TRBJ1-4; the D is unclear. Germline V gene data show CDR1 as MNHNS and CDR2 as SASEGT. This CDR3 contains 12 residues. V lost 4 bases, J lost 5 bases, and 5 bases lay in between. The DNA of the CDR3 is TGTGCCAGCAGTGCTTACAATGAAAAACTGTTTTTT. It yields the protein CASSAYNEKLFF.

This clone was seen only once. The chain has TRBV6-6 and TRBJ1-2; D gene ambiguous. Germline lookup yields CDR1 MNHNY and CDR2 SVGAGI (reference sequence). This CDR3 contains 13 residues. V dropped 7 bases and J dropped 2 bases, with 11 bases sitting between them. The CDR3 sequence: CASTPGVNYGYTF. The CDR3 DNA follows: TGTGCCAGCACTCCAGGAGTCAACTATGGCTACACCTTC.

This clone has only a few counts. The genes are TRBV7-9 and TRBJ2-7, with no clear D. V was pared by 0 bases and J by 7 bases, with 10 bases between. Germline CDR1 is SEHNR and CDR2 is FQNEAQ (reference sequence). The CDR3 totals 13 residues. CDR3 nucleotide sequence: TGTGCCAGCAGCTTAGCCCTTTTCCCGGAGCAGTACTTC. Translation gives CASSLALFPEQYF.

The chain uses TRBV27 and TRBJ2-7; 11 nucleotides match TRBD2. CDR1 is MNHEY, CDR2 SMNVEV, per germline (reference sequence). CDR3 length: 15 amino acids. V dropped 11 bases and J dropped 0; count of bases not matched to a gene: 9. The CDR3 DNA reads TGTGCCTCGGGCCTAGCGGGGGGTTCCTCCTACGAGCAGTACTTC. It translates to CASGLAGGSSYEQYF.

This clone was found once. The chain combines TRBV7-9 with TRBJ2-5, with D possibly TRBD1 on 6 matching bases. Germline V CDR1 and CDR2: SEHNR, FQNEAQ (reference sequence). CDR3 length equals 15 residues. V lost 4 bases and J 0 bases, leaving 12 bases between the germline ends. The DNA of the CDR3 is TGTGCCAGCAGCTACAGGGAAACGTACCAAGAGACCCAGTACTTC. Protein: CASSYRETYQETQYF.

The chain links TRBV30 to TRBJ2-3; D uncertain. Germline CDR1 reads GTSNPN; CDR2 reads SVGIG (reference sequence). The CDR3 has 13 amino acids. V was shortened by 2 bases and J by 0 bases, with 6 bases between the two germline ends. CDR3 nucleotides: TGTGCCTGGAGTCCGGACAGCACAGATACGCAGTATTTT. The encoded protein is CAWSPDSTDTQYF.

J is TRBJ2-5 and V is TRBV2, with TRBD1 identical over 11 bases. This CDR3 comprises 15 residues. Losses at the gene ends were 8 bases for V and 0 bases for J; bases not matched to a gene: 5. From germline, CDR1 is SNHLY and CDR2 FYNNEI. The CDR3 DNA sequence: TGTGCCAGCGGAGGGACAGGGGGGAACCAAGAGACCCAGTACTTC. Its protein product is CASGGTGGNQETQYF.

This clone was detected only once. CDR3 in amino acids: CATSEPGPYEQYF. The CDR3 DNA reads TGTGCCACCAGCGAACCGGGACCCTACGAGCAGTACTTC. The chain uses TRBV15 and TRBJ2-7, with D perhaps assigned TRBD1 or TRBD2 (5 bases each). The V and J ends lost 5 bases and 2 bases respectively, with 10 bases between them. The CDR3 length is 13 residues. Germline V gives CDR1 LNHNV, CDR2 YYDKDF (reference sequence).

This chain's CDR3 is CASSSVAGAGQETQYF. The DNA of the CDR3 is TGTGCCAGCAGTTCTGTAGCGGGAGCTGGGCAAGAGACCCAGTACTTC. J is TRBJ2-5 and V is TRBV27; 9 nucleotides match TRBD2. V lost 4 bases and J lost 2; bases outside the gene matches: 8. Germline values: CDR1 MNHEY, CDR2 SMNVEV (reference sequence). CDR3 length: 16 residues.

This clone showed up just a few times. The V call is TRBV19, the J call TRBJ1-1; TRBD1 might be the D (5 bases). Germline V CDR1 and CDR2: LNHDA, SQIVND (reference sequence). This CDR3 has 14 residues. Trimming left V 4 bases short and J 4 bases short, with 13 bases between. The chain's CDR3 is CASSTQGGGTEAFF. In DNA form, the CDR3 reads TGTGCCAGTAGTACGCAGGGCGGAGGCACTGAAGCTTTCTTT.

J is TRBJ2-3 and V is TRBV6-5, with D unresolved. Between the trimmed V and J ends, which lost 0 bases and 4 bases, there was a span of 8 bases. The CDR3 has 14 residues. The germline V gene encodes CDR1 MNHEY and CDR2 SVGAGI. CDR3 residues: CASSYSMTADTQYF. The DNA for the CDR3 is TGTGCCAGCAGTTACTCGATGACGGCAGATACGCAGTATTTT.

This chain links TRBV27 with TRBJ2-7, with TRBD2 as a possible D gene (5 bases). The germline V gene encodes CDR1 MNHEY and CDR2 SMNVEV (reference sequence). This CDR3 is 14 amino acids long. V gave up 7 bases and J gave up 4 bases, with 17 bases separating them. This chain's CDR3 is CASISLSGIYEQYF. CDR3 DNA: TGTGCCAGCATTTCCCTATCCGGGATATACGAGCAGTACTTC.

In nucleotides, the CDR3 is TGTGCCAGCAGCTTGCCCTATGAGGTCAAAGGGGGAGAGACCCAGTACTTC. It is translated as CASSLPYEVKGGETQYF. The chain recombines TRBV5-6 with TRBJ2-5; a possible D gene is TRBD1 (6 bases). The V end lost 1 base, the J end lost 4 bases, and 20 bases lay between the germline ends. The germline V gene encodes CDR1 SGHDT and CDR2 YYEEEE. CDR3 size: 17 residues.

V and J are TRBV5-6 and TRBJ1-6, with unresolved D. CDR1 is SGHDT, CDR2 YYEEEE, per germline. The CDR3 covers 13 residues. The V and J ends lost 4 bases and 7 bases respectively, with 9 bases between them. The CDR3 DNA reads TGTGCCAGCAGCCCGACATTAAATTCACCCCTCCACTTT. This encodes CASSPTLNSPLHF.

The rearrangement uses TRBV7-6 and TRBJ2-1; TRBD2 is a possible D gene (6 bases). V was trimmed by 5 bases and J by 15 bases, leaving 17 bases between them. The CDR3 covers 12 residues. Germline V lookup: CDR1 SGHVS, CDR2 FNYEAQ. The CDR3 sequence: CASSPAGEVVFF. CDR3 in DNA: TGTGCCAGCAGCCCCGCCGGGGAGGTGGTGTTCTTC.

This clone was detected only once. The V call is TRBV27, the J call TRBJ1-5; tentative D call: TRBD1 (5 bases). Trimming pared 4 bases from V and 5 bases from J, leaving 9 bases between. CDR3 length: 13 residues. Germline CDR1 reads MNHEY; CDR2 reads SMNVEV (reference sequence). The chain's CDR3 is CASSYGADQPQHF. The DNA of the CDR3 is TGTGCCAGCAGTTATGGGGCGGATCAGCCCCAGCATTTT.

This clone was observed a handful of times. V usage is TRBV14 and J usage is TRBJ2-2; D ambiguous. CDR3 size: 13 residues. The V end was cut by 5 bases, the J end by 6 bases, with 10 bases between. Germline CDR1 SGHDN, CDR2 FVKESK. The CDR3, as DNA: TGTGCCAGCAGCTTGGTTGGCCCCGGGGAGCTGTTTTTT. Protein: CASSLVGPGELFF.

This clone is a singleton in its sample. This rearrangement joins TRBV27 to TRBJ2-3; a weak D match, TRBD2 (5 bases). The CDR3 length is 14 residues. Per the germline V gene, CDR1 is MNHEY and CDR2 is SMNVEV (reference sequence). Trimming cost V 5 bases and J 6 bases, with 15 bases left between them. The chain's CDR3 is CASSPIGLGDTQYF. CDR3 coding DNA: TGTGCCAGCAGTCCCATTGGACTGGGTGATACGCAGTATTTT.

J is TRBJ2-2 and V is TRBV12-1; TRBD2 is the table's D call, not checked against the DNA. TRBV12-1 is marked as a pseudogene. The CDR3 length is 17 residues. CDR3 DNA sequence: TGTGCCACCTTGAAAGGGGCGGGATCCGCGAACACCGGGGAGCTGTTTTTT. As protein: CATLKGAGSANTGELFF.

This clone was counted between two and nine times. V is TRBV10-2 and J is TRBJ2-7, with 7 bases matching TRBD2. From germline, CDR1 is WSHSY and CDR2 SAAADI. The CDR3 loop spans 13 amino acids. V dropped 2 bases and J dropped 6; count of bases not matched to a gene: 4. The CDR3 DNA sequence: TGCGCCAGCAGTGAGGGGAGGGCGGCCGAGCAGTACTTC. This gives the protein CASSEGRAAEQYF.